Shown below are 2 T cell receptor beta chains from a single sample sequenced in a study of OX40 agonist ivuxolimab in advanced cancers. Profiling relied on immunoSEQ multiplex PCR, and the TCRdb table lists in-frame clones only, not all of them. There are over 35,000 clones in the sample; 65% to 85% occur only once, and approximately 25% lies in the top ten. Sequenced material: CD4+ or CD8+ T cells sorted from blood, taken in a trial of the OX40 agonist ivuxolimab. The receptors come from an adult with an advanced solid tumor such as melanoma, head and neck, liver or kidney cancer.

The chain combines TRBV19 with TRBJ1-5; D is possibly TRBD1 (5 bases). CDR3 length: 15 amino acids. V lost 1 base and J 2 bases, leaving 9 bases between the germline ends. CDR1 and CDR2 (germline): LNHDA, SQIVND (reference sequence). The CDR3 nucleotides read TGTGCCAGTAGTATAGGGGGGGTCGGCAATCAGCCCCAGCATTTT. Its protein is CASSIGGVGNQPQHF.

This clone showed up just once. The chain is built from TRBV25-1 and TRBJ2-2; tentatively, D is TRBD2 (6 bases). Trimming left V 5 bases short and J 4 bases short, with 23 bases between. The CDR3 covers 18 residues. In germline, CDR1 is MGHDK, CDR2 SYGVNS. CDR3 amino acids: CASSSTRDSLLFTGELFF. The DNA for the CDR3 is TGTGCCAGCAGTTCAACCCGGGACTCCCTTCTGTTCACCGGGGAGCTGTTTTTT.